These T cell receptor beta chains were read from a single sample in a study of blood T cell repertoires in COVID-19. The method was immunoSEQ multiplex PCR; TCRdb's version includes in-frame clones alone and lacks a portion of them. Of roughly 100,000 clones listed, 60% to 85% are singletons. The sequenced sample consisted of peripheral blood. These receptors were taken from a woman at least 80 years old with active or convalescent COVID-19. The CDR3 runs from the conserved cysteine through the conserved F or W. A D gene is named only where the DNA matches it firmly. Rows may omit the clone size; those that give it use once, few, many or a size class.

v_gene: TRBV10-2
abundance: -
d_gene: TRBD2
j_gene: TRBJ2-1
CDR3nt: TGCGCCAGCAGTGATCGCGGACTAGCGGGAGGCCTCTCCTACAATGAGCAGTTCTTC
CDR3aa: CASSDRGLAGGLSYNEQFF

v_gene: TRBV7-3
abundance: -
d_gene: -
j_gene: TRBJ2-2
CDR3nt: TGTGCCAGCAGGTGGCGGGAAGACACCGGGGAGCTGTTTTTT
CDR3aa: CASRWREDTGELFF

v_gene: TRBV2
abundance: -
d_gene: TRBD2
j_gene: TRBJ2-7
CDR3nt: TGTGCCAGCACCACGGGACTAGCGCGGGAGCAGTACTTC
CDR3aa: CASTTGLAREQYF

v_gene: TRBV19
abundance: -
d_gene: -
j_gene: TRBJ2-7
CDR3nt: TGTGCCAGTACTGGGCGGGACTACGAGCAGTACTTC
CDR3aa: CASTGRDYEQYF

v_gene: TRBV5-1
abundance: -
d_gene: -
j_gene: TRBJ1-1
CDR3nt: TGCGCCAGCCATCTCGACAGGCCGAACACTGAAGCTTTCTTT
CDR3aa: CASHLDRPNTEAFF

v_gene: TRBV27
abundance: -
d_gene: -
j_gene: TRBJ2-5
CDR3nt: TGTGCCAGCAGTTTTCGGAGACAAGAGACCCAGTACTTC
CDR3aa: CASSFRRQETQYF

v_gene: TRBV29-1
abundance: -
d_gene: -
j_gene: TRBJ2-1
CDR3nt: TGCAGCGTGATACCGGGGGACCGGTATGAGCAGTTCTTC
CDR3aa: CSVIPGDRYEQFF

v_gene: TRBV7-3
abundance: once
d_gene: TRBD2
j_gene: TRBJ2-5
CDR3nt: TGTGCCAGCAGCTGGGGACTAGCGGAACAAGAGACCCAGTACTTC
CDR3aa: CASSWGLAEQETQYF

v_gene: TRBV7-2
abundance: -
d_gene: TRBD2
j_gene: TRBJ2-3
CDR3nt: TGTGCCAGCAGTTATGGACTAGCGGGTTCCCTCACAGATACGCAGTATTTT
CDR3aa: CASSYGLAGSLTDTQYF

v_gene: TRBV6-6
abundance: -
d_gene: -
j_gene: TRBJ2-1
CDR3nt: TGTGCCAGCAGTCCCGGACAACCCGGTTTACTGTACAATGAGCAGTTCTTC
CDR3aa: CASSPGQPGLLYNEQFF

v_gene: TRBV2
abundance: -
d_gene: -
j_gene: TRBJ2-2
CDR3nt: TGTGCCAGCACCCAGATGAACACCGGGGAGCTGTTTTTT
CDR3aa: CASTQMNTGELFF

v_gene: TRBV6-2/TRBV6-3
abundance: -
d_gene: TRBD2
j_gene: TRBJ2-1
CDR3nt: TGTGCCAGCAGTTACTCGAGTAAGCGTCCTAGCGGGAGGGCCGTCTACGCTGAGCAGTTCTTC
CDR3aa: CASSYSSKRPSGRAVYAEQFF

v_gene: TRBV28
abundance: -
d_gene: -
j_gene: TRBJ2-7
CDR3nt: TGTGCCAGCAGTTTATCGGGAAGGGCGGCGGGGAAGATGGGCGAGCAGTACTTC
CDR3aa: CASSLSGRAAGKMGEQYF

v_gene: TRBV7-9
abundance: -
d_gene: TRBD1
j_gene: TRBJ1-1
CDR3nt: TGTGCCAGCAGCTTGGGGACAGGGGGCGGAAACACTGAAGCTTTCTTT
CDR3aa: CASSLGTGGGNTEAFF

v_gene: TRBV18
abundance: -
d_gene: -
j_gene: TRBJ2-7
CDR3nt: TGTGCCAGCTCGATGCAAACTAGCTCCTACGAGCAGTACTTC
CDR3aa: CASSMQTSSYEQYF

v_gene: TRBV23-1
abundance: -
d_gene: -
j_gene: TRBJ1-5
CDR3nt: TGCGCCAGCAGTCAATCAGGCAGGGGAAAGGATAGCAATCAGCCCCAGCATTTT
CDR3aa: CASSQSGRGKDSNQPQHF

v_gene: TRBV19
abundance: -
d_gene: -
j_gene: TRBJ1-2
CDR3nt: TGTGCCAGTAGTATCACTCCCGGGAGCCTGGCGGGCTACACCTTC
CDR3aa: CASSITPGSLAGYTF

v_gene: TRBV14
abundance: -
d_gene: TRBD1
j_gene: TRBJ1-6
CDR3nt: TGTGCCAGCAGCCCCATGGACAGGGGGAATTCACCCCTCCACTTT
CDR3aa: CASSPMDRGNSPLHF

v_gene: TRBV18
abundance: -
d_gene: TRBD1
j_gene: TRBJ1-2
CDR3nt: TGTGCCAGCTCAACCAGACAGGGTATAAACTATGGCTACACCTTC
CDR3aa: CASSTRQGINYGYTF

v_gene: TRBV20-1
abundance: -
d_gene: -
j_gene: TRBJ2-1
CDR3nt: TGCAGTGCTTCCTCCGGGATTGAGCAGTTCTTC
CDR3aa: CSASSGIEQFF

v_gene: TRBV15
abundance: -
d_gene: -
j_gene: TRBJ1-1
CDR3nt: TGTGCCACCAGCTCACTAGGAGGCACTGAAGCTTTCTTT
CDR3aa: CATSSLGGTEAFF

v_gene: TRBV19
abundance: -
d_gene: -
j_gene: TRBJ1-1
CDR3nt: TGTGCCAGTAGTATAACCGGGACAATGAACACTGAAGCTTTCTTT
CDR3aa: CASSITGTMNTEAFF